Listed below are T cell receptor beta chains from one sample, sequenced in a study of Graves' ophthalmopathy and Graves' hyperthyroidism. TCRdb independently ran MiXCR on the multiplex PCR reads; one entry per CDR3 protein. In the table there are 200,000 to 250,000 distinct CDR3 sequences, 25% to 30% of which are singletons. Sample: peripheral blood. These receptor sequences come from a man in his fifties with Graves' ophthalmopathy. Both conserved end residues are part of each CDR3.

j_gene	v_gene	CDR3aa
TRBJ1-1	TRBV20-1	CSARDEDRGQLLNTEAFF
TRBJ2-7	TRBV7-2	CASSSNRDEQYF
TRBJ1-5	TRBV27	CASSLIGAAGNQPQHF
TRBJ2-5	TRBV6-2/TRBV6-3	CASSYSSLVKETQYF
TRBJ2-2	TRBV30	CAWSLSLAAGELFF
TRBJ2-5	TRBV7-9	CASSLIRGAQYF
TRBJ2-4	TRBV5-5	CASSLELAKNIQYF
TRBJ2-2	TRBV5-8	CASTTGLAGELFF
TRBJ2-4	TRBV25-1	CASGGNIQYF
TRBJ2-7	TRBV6-5	CASSYSPDNYEQYF
TRBJ2-5	TRBV6-5	CASSYSRPQGSKTQYF
TRBJ2-5	TRBV19	CASSIHNQETQYF
TRBJ2-6	TRBV9	CASSRGTAQSGANVLTF
TRBJ1-5	TRBV10-3	CAISNQGNQPQHF
TRBJ1-1	TRBV6-5	CASSYKQGAMMNTEAFF
TRBJ2-7	TRBV29-1	CTMGDRTYEQYF
TRBJ2-2	TRBV11-3	CASSLGSEGGELFF
TRBJ2-5	TRBV29-1	CSVDVSLETQYF
TRBJ1-1	TRBV12-3/TRBV12-4	CASSSPLGANTEAFF
TRBJ2-7	TRBV6-2/TRBV6-3	CASSYLGLAGGFSYEQYF
TRBJ2-2	TRBV6-2/TRBV6-3	CASGSRLAFPTGELFF
TRBJ2-2	TRBV12-5	CASGLPPGELFF
TRBJ2-5	TRBV5-1	CASSPARGGETQYF
TRBJ2-5	TRBV12-3/TRBV12-4	CASSPLAGGVETQYF
TRBJ2-7	TRBV9	CASSVGLAEMYEQYF
TRBJ2-5	TRBV2	CASGVAGGLQETQYF